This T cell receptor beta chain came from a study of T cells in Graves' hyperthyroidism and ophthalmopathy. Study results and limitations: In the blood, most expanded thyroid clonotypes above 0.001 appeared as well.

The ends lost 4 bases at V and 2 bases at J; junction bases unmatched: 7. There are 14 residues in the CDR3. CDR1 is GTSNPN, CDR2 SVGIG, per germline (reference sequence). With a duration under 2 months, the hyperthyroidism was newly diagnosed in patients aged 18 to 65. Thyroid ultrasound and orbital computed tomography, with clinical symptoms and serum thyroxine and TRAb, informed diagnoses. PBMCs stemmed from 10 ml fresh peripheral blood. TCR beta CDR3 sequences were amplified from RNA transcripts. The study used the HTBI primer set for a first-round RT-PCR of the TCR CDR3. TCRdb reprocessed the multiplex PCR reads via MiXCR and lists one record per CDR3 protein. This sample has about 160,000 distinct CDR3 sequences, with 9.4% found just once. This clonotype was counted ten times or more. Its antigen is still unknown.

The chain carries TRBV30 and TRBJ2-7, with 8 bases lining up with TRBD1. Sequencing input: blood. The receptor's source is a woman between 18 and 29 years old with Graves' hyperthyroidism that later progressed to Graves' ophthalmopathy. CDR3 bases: TGTGCCTGGATGTCCGACAGGGGAGCCTACGAGCAGTACTTC. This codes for CAWMSDRGAYEQYF.